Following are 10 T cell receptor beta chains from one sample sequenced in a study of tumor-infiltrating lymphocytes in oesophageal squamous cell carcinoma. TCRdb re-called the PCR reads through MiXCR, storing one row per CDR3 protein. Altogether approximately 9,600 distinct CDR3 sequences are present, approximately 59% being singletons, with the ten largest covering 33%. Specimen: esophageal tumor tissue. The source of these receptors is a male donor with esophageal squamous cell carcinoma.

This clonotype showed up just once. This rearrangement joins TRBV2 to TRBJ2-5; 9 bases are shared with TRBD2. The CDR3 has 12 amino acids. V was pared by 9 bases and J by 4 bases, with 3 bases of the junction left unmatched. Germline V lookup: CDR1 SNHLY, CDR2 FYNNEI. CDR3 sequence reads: CARRGGGETQYF. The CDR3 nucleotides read TGTGCCAGGCGGGGGGGAGGAGAGACCCAGTACTTC.

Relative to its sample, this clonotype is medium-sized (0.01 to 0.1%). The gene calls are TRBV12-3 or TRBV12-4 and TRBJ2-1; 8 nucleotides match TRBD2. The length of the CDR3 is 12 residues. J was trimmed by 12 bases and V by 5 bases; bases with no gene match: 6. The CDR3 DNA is TGTGCCAGCAGTCTGAAGCGGGAGAGGCAGTTCTTC. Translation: CASSLKRERQFF.

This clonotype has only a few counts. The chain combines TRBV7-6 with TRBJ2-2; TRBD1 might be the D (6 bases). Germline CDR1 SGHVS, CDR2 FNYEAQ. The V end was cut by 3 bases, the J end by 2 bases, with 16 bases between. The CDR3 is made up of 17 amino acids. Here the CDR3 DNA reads TGTGCCAGCAGCTTTTTACAGGGTGTTCTCAACACCGGGGAGCTGTTTTTT. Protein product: CASSFLQGVLNTGELFF.

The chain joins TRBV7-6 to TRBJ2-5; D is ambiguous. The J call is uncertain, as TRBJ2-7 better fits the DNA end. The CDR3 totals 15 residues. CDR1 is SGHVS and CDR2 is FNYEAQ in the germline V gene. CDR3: CASSLGIQSSYEQYF. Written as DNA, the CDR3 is TGTGCCAGCAGCTTAGGTATCCAGAGCTCCTACGAGCAGTACTTC.

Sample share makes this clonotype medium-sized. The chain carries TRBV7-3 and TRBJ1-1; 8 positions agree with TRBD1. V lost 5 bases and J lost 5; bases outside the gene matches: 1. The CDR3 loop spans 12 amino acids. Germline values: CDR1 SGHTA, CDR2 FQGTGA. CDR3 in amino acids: CASSGQGTEAFF. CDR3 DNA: TGTGCCAGCAGCGGACAGGGAACTGAAGCTTTCTTT.

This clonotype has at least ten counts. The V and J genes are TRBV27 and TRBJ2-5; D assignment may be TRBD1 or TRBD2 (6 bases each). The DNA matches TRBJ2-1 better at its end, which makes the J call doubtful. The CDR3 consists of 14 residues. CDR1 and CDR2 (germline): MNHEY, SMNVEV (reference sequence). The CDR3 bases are TGTGCCAGCAGTTTAGGAGGGGGGTCTTTTGAGCAGTTCTTC. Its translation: CASSLGGGSFEQFF.

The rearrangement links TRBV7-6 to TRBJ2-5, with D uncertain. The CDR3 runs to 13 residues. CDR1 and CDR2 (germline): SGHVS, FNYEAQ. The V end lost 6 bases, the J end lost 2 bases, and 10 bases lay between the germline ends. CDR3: CASSSVRQETQYF. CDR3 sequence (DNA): TGTGCCAGCAGTTCAGTGCGGCAAGAGACCCAGTACTTC.

CDR3 bases: TGTGCCAGCAGTGCTCAAGCTAGCGGGAGCTACAATGAGCAGTTCTTC. Its protein is CASSAQASGSYNEQFF. The chain employs TRBV6-1 and TRBJ2-1, with TRBD2 matching 10 bases. Germline V gene sequence: CDR1 MNHNS, CDR2 SASEGT. The V and J ends lost 4 bases and 3 bases, in that order; junction bases with no gene match: 6. CDR3 size: 16 residues.

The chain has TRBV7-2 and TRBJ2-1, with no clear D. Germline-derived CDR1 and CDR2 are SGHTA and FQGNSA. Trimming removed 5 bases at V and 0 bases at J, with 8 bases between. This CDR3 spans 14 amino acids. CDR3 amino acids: CASSAVSSYNEQFF. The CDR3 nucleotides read TGTGCCAGCAGCGCGGTTAGCTCCTACAATGAGCAGTTCTTC.

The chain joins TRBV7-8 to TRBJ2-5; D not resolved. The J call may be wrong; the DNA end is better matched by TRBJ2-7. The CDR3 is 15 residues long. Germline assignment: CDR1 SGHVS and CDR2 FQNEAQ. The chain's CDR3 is CASSLSTPSFYEQYF. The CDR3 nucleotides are TGTGCCAGCAGCTTATCTACACCCTCGTTTTACGAGCAGTACTTC.